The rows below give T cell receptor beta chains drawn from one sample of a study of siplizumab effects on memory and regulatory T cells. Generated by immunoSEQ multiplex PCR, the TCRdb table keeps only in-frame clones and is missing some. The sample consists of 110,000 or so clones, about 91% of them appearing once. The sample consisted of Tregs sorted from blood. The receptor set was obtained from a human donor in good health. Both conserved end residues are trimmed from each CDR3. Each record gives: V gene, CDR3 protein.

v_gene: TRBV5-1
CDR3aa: ASSLVPGLMVNEQF

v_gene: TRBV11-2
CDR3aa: ASSPRVQNTEAF

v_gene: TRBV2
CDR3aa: ASSDSTTQY

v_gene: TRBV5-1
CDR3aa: ASSTTGYGYT

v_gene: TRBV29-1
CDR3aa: SAPGYAGANYGYT

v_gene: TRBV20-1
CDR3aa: SARTNYEQF

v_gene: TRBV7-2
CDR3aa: ASSPGRGEAGYT

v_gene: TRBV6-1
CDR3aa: ASSEAPSFILARVEQF

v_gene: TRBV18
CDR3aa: ASSLQGNEQF

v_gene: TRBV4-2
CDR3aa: ASSQDARTVGLNTEAF

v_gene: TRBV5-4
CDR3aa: ASSPDRGRFYEQY

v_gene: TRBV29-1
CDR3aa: SVFGTREGNEQY

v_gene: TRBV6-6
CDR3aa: ASSYPRGQRDQPQH

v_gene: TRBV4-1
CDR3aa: ASSQENGREVNEQF

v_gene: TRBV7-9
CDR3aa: ASSLTPFGGLHFYGYT

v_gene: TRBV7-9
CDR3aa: ASSLIGAASNSPLH

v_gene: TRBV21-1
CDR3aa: ASSKPSAALIEKLF

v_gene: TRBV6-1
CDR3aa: ASTPMVGGELF

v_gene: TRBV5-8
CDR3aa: ASSSRTGPTSNQPQH

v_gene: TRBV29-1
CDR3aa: STSGGVNQPQH

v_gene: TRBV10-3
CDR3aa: AAQGTPPSSPLH

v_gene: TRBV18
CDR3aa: ASSPPNLGEKF

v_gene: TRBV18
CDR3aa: ASSPPNGGAGEQF

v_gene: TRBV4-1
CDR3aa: ASSHDSYEQY

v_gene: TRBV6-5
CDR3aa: ASSYASGGSSPLH

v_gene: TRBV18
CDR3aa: ASSPRQVNTEAF

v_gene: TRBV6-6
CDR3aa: ASSRGGNYGYT

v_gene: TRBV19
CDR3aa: ASHRGDALRAF

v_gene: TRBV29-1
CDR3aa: SVDRTETQY

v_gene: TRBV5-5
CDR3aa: ASSPVDSTEAF

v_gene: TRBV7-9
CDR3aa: ASSLEGLVRVNTGELF

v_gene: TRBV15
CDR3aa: ATSTGLRSYEQY

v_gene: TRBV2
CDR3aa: ASRDLQDTQY

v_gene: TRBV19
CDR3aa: ASSIGSSYNEQF

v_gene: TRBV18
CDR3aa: ASSPPSRDRGGEAF

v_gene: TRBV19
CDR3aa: ASSLTGKETQY

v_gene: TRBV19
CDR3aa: ASWTPSAYNEQF

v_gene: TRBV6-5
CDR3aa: ASSYALSVGEYEQY

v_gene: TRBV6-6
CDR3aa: ASSSRGYEQY

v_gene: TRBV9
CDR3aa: ASSPYAGTGNTIY